The 2 T cell receptor beta chains given below trace back to one sample, sequenced in a study of T cells in tuberculosis. After thawing and overnight rest, PBMC were stained with GMM-loaded CD1B tetramer, viability dye and anti-CD3 for sorting. The CD1B tetramers carried C32 glucose monomycolate purified from Rhodococcus equi. This table comes from immunoSEQ multiplex PCR, and its TCRdb copy is limited to in-frame clones, with some not included. The sample gives nearly 60,000 clones, approximately 85% of which show up once; 20% to 25% is in the top ten. Material: CD1b-GMM tetramer-negative cells sorted from PBMCs. The receptors were sampled from an adult woman with latent tuberculosis.

This clone was detected a few times. The V gene is TRBV7-2, the J gene TRBJ1-2; the D gene is possibly TRBD1 (5 bases). Germline-derived CDR1 and CDR2 are SGHTA and FQGNSA. Trimming removed 6 bases from V and 7 bases from J, with 12 bases in between. This CDR3 has 12 residues. CDR3 in DNA: TGTGCCAGCAGTAATAGACAGCGTGGCTACACCTTC. This translates into CASSNRQRGYTF.

The V call is TRBV19, the J call TRBJ1-2; 7 nucleotides line up with TRBD1. Germline V gene sequence: CDR1 LNHDA, CDR2 SQIVND (reference sequence). V trimming: 7 bases; J trimming: 3 bases; junction bases outside the gene matches: 11. This CDR3 has 15 amino acids. DNA for the CDR3: TGTGCCAGTACCCCGACAGGGACTGTCGACTATGGCTACACCTTC. Encoded protein: CASTPTGTVDYGYTF.